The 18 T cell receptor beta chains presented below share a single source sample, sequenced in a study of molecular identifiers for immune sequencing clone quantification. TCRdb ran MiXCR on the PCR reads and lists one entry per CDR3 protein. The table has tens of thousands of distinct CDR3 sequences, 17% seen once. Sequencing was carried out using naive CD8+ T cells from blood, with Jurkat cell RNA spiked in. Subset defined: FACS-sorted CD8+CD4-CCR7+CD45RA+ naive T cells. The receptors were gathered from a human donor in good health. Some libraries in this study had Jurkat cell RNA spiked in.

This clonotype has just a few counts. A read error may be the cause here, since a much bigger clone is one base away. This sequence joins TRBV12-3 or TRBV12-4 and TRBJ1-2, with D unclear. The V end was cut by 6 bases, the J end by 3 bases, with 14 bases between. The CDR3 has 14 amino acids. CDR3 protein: CASSLAGSDYGYTF. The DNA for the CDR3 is TGTGCCAGCAGCCTGGCCGGATCCGACTATGGCTACACCTTC.

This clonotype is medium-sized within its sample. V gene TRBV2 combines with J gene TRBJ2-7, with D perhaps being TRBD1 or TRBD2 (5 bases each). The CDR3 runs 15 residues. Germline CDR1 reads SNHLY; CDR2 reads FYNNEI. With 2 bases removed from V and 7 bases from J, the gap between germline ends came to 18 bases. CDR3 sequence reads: CASSETQLGVGEQYF. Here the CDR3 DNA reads TGTGCCAGCAGTGAAACACAACTAGGGGTCGGGGAGCAGTACTTC.

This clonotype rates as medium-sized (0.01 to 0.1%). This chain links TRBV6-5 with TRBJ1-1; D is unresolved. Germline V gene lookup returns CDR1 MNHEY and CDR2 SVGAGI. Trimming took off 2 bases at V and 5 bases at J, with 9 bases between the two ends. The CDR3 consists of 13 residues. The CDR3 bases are TGTGCCAGCAGTTACGGCCCGAAGACTGAAGCTTTCTTT. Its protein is CASSYGPKTEAFF.

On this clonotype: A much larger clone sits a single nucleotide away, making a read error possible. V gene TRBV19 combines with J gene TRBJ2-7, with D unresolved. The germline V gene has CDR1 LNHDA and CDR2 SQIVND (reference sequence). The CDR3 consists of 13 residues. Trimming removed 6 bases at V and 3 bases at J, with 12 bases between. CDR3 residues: CASSPGTHYEQYF. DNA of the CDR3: TGTGCCAGTAGCCCGGGCACACACTACGAGCAGTACTTC.

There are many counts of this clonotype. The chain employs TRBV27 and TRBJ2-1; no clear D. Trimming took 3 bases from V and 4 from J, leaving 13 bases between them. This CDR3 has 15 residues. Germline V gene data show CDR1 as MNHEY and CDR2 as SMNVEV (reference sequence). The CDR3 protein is CASSFSQQGYNEQFF. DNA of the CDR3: TGTGCCAGCAGTTTTTCACAGCAAGGGTACAATGAGCAGTTCTTC.

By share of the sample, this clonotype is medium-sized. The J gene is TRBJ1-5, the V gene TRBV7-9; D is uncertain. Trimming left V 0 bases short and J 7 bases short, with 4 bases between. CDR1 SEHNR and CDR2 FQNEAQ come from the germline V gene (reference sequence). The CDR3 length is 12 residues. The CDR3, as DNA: TGTGCCAGCAGCTTAGCGGGGCAGCCCCAGCATTTT. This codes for CASSLAGQPQHF.

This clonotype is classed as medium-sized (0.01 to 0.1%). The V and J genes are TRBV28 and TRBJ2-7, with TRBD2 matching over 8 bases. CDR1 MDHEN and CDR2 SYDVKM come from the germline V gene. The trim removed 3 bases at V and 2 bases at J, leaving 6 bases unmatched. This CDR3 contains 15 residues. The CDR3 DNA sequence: TGTGCCAGCAGTTTGGCCGGGAGGGCACCCTACGAGCAGTACTTC. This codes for CASSLAGRAPYEQYF.

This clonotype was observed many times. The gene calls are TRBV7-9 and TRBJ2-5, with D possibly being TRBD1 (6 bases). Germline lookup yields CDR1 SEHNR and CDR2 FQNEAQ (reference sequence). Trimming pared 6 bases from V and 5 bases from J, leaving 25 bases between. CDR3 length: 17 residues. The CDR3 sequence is CASSGFFPGHRLETQYF. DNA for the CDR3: TGTGCCAGCAGTGGTTTTTTTCCGGGACATCGACTGGAGACCCAGTACTTC.

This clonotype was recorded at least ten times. CDR3 coding DNA: TGTGCCAGCAGTTACTCGAGAGACCTAGCGGATTACGAGACCCAGTACTTC. This sequence encodes CASSYSRDLADYETQYF. This chain joins TRBV6-2 or TRBV6-3 and TRBJ2-5; 7 bases are shared with TRBD2. Germline assignment: CDR1 MNHEY and CDR2 SVGEGT. This CDR3 region has 17 residues. Trimming took 0 bases from V and 5 from J; bases not matched to a gene: 12.

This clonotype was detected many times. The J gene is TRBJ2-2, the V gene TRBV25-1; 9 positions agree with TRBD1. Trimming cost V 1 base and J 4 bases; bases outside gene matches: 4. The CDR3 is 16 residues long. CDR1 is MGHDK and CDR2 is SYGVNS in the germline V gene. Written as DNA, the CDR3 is TGTGCCAGCAGTGAATCCAGGGACAGGGCCACCGGGGAGCTGTTTTTT. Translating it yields CASSESRDRATGELFF. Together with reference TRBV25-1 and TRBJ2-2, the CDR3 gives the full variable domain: EADIYQTPRYLVIGTGKKITLECSQTMGHDKMYWYQQDPGMELHLIHYSYGVNSTEKGDLSSESTVSRIRTEHFPLTLESARPSHTSQYLCASSESRDRATGELFFGEGSRLTVL.

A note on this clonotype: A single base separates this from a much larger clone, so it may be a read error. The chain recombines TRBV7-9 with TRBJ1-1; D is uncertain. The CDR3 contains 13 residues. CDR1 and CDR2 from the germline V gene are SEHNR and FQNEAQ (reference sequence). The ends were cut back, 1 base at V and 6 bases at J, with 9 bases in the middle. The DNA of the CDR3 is TGTGCCAGCAGCTTAGGGACCGGGCCTGAAGCTTTCTTT. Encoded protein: CASSLGTGPEAFF.

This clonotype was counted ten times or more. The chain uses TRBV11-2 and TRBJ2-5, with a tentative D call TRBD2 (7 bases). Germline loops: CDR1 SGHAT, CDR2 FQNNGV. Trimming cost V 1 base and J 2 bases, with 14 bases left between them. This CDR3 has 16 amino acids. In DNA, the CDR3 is TGTGCCAGCAGCTTAGGGGGGCTAGCGGAACAAGAGACCCAGTACTTC. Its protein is CASSLGGLAEQETQYF.

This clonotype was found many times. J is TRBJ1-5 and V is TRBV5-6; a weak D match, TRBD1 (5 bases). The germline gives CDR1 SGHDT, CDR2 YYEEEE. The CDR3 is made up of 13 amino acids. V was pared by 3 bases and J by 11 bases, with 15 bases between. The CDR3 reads CASSSGLSSSQHF. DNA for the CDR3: TGTGCCAGCAGCTCGGGACTGAGCTCGTCCCAGCATTTT.

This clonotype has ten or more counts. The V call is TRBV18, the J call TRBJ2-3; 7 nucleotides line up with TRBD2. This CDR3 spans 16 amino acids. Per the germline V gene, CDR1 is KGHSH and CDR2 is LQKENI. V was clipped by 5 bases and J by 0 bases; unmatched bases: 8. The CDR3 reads CASSSGAGESTDTQYF. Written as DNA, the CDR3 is TGTGCCAGCTCATCCGGTGCGGGGGAGAGCACAGATACGCAGTATTTT.

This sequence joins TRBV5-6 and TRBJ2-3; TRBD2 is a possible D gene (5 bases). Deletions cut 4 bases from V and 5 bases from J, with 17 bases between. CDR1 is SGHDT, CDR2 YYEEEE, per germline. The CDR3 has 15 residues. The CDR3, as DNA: TGTGCCAGCAGCCGGTGGTCCCCGGAGGTAGATACGCAGTATTTT. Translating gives CASSRWSPEVDTQYF.

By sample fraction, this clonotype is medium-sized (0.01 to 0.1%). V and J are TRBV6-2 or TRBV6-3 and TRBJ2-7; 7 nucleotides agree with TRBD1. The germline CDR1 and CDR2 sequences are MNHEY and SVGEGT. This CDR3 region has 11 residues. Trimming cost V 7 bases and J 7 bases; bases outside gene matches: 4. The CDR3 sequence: CASTDREEQYF. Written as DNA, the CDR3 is TGTGCCAGCACCGACAGGGAGGAGCAGTACTTC.

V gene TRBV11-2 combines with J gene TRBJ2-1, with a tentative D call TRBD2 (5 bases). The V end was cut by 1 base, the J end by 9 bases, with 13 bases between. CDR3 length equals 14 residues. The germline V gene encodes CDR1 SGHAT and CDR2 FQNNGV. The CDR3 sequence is CASSLASSRPEQFF. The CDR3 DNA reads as TGTGCCAGCAGCTTAGCTTCTAGCCGGCCTGAGCAGTTCTTC.

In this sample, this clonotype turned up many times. The CDR3 reads CASSLPGGGYEQYF. CDR3 in DNA: TGTGCCAGCAGCTTGCCCGGGGGTGGCTACGAGCAGTACTTC. This rearrangement joins TRBV7-9 to TRBJ2-7; possible D gene TRBD2, 6 bases. This CDR3 comprises 14 residues. In germline, CDR1 is SEHNR, CDR2 FQNEAQ (reference sequence). Trimming took 3 bases from V and 3 from J, leaving 12 bases between them.